The sequence of this TCR beta chain was determined in a study of T-cell memory formation after mild COVID-19. TCRdb itself ran the 5' RACE reads through MiXCR, one entry per CDR3 protein. The table lists approximately 60,000 distinct CDR3 sequences, 9% to 9.5% of them singletons. CDR1 and CDR2 from the germline V gene are SGHTA and FQGNSA. This CDR3 spans 12 amino acids. Trimming shortened V by 2 bases and J by 6 bases, and 5 bases separated the two germline ends. This clonotype was counted many times. Its antigen is currently unknown. Whole-study findings and limits: The finding that pre-infection memory included some responding clones suggested that cross-reactive memory joined.

The chain has TRBV7-2 and TRBJ2-1; the D gene is possibly TRBD2 (5 bases). Sequencing used PBMCs or a T cell subset sorted from them (not recorded which). The TCR originated in a man aged 18-30 years who had mild COVID-19 (a few samples of this study predate the infection). Cell type and time point are not known. CDR3 sequence (DNA): TGTGCCAGCAGCTTAAGCGGCAATGAGCAGTTCTTC. Encoded protein: CASSLSGNEQFF.